These 15 T cell receptor beta chains were sequenced from one sample in a study of a mutant IDH1 vaccine in newly diagnosed glioma. Profiled with immunoSEQ multiplex PCR; TCRdb holds only in-frame clones, not every one. Among around 67,000 clones listed, about 83% were seen once. The time point was: baseline, week 1 (first vaccination visit). Documented treatment: pre-vaccination baseline after standard-of-care therapy. The sequencing here drew on peripheral blood mononuclear cells (PBMCs), taken from a glioma patient treated with radiotherapy, temozolomide or both. These receptors came from a woman younger than 30 with glioma. Some clones in this sample may be carry-over from other donors' samples.

This clone was found once. The chain's CDR3 is CASSQSPGQGMNTEAFF. CDR3 coding DNA: TGCGCCAGCAGTCAATCCCCCGGACAGGGCATGAACACTGAAGCTTTCTTT. The chain uses TRBV23-1 and TRBJ1-1, with 8 nucleotides matching TRBD1. TRBV23-1 is an ORF, with its function uncertain. Trimming cost V 0 bases and J 0 bases; bases outside gene matches: 6. The CDR3 runs to 17 residues.

The chain is built from TRBV6-6 and TRBJ1-5; D is unclear. V dropped 2 bases and J dropped 8 bases, with 13 bases sitting between them. This CDR3 is 14 amino acids long. Looked up from germline, CDR1 is MNHNY and CDR2 is SVGAGI (reference sequence). The CDR3 spells CASSYPPPREPQHF. CDR3 coding DNA: TGTGCCAGCAGTTACCCGCCTCCCCGGGAGCCCCAGCATTTT.

The chain recombines TRBV11-2 with TRBJ1-2, with D uncertain. Germline CDR1 SGHAT, CDR2 FQNNGV. The CDR3 contains 14 residues. Trimming took off 5 bases at V and 1 base at J, with 11 bases between the two ends. CDR3 residues: CASSPAGFNYGYTF. DNA for the CDR3: TGTGCCAGCAGCCCCGCGGGGTTTAACTATGGCTACACCTTC.

This chain links TRBV14 with TRBJ1-5; no clear D gene. Germline CDR1 and CDR2: SGHDN and FVKESK. The ends were cut back, 1 base at V and 6 bases at J, with 4 bases in the middle. The CDR3 runs to 12 residues. For the CDR3, the DNA is TGTGCCAGCAGCCAAGTAGGTCAGCCCCAGCATTTT. It encodes CASSQVGQPQHF.

This chain connects TRBV19 to TRBJ1-5, with TRBD1 matching over 8 bases. V lost 6 bases, J lost 8 bases, and 9 bases stayed unmatched. Germline CDR1 and CDR2: LNHDA and SQIVND (reference sequence). The CDR3 is made up of 14 amino acids. The CDR3 DNA reads TGTGCCAGTAGCCGCGGACAGGGTAGGGAGCCCCAGCATTTT. The encoded protein is CASSRGQGREPQHF.

In DNA form, the CDR3 reads TGTGCCAGCAGCATAGGAGGGGGCACTGAAGCTTTCTTT. Its translation: CASSIGGGTEAFF. This chain uses TRBV27 with TRBJ1-1, with TRBD1 as a possible D gene (6 bases). The ends were cut back, 6 bases at V and 4 bases at J, with 12 bases in the middle. The CDR3 loop spans 13 amino acids. The germline gives CDR1 MNHEY, CDR2 SMNVEV (reference sequence).

CDR3 nucleotide sequence: TGCGCCAGCAGCCCGGGGACTAGCGGGAGGAAGGGGCAGTACTTC. This codes for CASSPGTSGRKGQYF. V usage is TRBV5-1 and J usage is TRBJ2-7; TRBD2 matches 15 bases. The CDR3 covers 15 residues. Germline assignment: CDR1 SGHRS and CDR2 YFSETQ. V lost 4 bases to trimming and J lost 9 bases; unmatched junction nucleotides: 8.

The V gene is TRBV11-3, the J gene TRBJ2-7; 8 bases align to TRBD2. The germline gives CDR1 SGHNT, CDR2 YENEEA. CDR3 size: 20 residues. J lost 5 bases, V lost 1 base, and 22 bases had no gene match. The CDR3 DNA follows: TGTGCCAGCAGCTTAGGCCCCTTAGGCAGCGGGAGCGGCGATGGGAACGAGCAGTACTTC. Translation gives CASSLGPLGSGSGDGNEQYF.

The V and J genes are TRBV5-6 and TRBJ1-2; D might be TRBD1 (5 bases). The CDR3 length is 14 residues. Germline V CDR1 and CDR2: SGHDT, YYEEEE. V was trimmed by 2 bases and J by 2 bases, leaving 10 bases between them. CDR3 sequence: CASSFGTLNYGYTF. CDR3 nucleotide sequence: TGTGCCAGCAGCTTCGGGACGCTGAACTATGGCTACACCTTC.

The rearrangement links TRBV30 to TRBJ2-2; TRBD2 might be the D (5 bases). The CDR3 contains 14 residues. Trimming stripped 0 bases from V and 2 bases from J, with 7 bases between. Germline loops: CDR1 GTSNPN, CDR2 SVGIG (reference sequence). The CDR3, as DNA: TGTGCCTGGAGTGTTACTAGAAACACCGGGGAGCTGTTTTTT. Amino acid sequence: CAWSVTRNTGELFF.

The V gene is TRBV27, the J gene TRBJ2-7, with D uncertain. V shed 4 bases and J shed 2 bases, with 12 bases lying between them. In germline, CDR1 is MNHEY, CDR2 SMNVEV (reference sequence). The CDR3 has 14 amino acids. The DNA of the CDR3 is TGTGCCAGCAGTTCGCTAATGGCGGCCTACGAGCAGTACTTC. Protein sequence: CASSSLMAAYEQYF.

The rearrangement joins TRBV21-1 to TRBJ2-3; the table's D call, TRBD2, has no DNA check behind it. TRBV21-1 is a known pseudogene. CDR3 length equals 14 residues. This CDR3 reads CASSRLAKEDTQYF. In nucleotides, the CDR3 is TGTGCCAGCAGCAGACTAGCGAAAGAAGATACGCAGTATTTT.

This clone was detected once. The gene calls are TRBV5-4 and TRBJ1-2; 9 bases map to TRBD1. This CDR3 contains 15 residues. Trimming at V came to 3 bases and at J to 3 bases, leaving 6 bases not matched to a gene. Germline CDR1 SGHNT, CDR2 YYREEE (reference sequence). CDR3 coding DNA: TGTGCCAGCAGCTCTCACCGGACAGGGGACTATGGCTACACCTTC. Translation: CASSSHRTGDYGYTF. Complete variable domain (other parts from reference TRBV5-4 and TRBJ1-2): ETGVTQSPTHLIKTRGQQVTLRCSSQSGHNTVSWYQQALGQGPQFIFQYYREEENGRGNFPPRFSGLQFPNYSSELNVNALELDDSALYLCASSSHRTGDYGYTFGSGTRLTVV.

The CDR3 DNA is TGTGCCAGCAGCTTAGAGAGGGGAACTGAAGCTTTCTTT. It specifies CASSLERGTEAFF. The gene calls are TRBV11-3 and TRBJ1-1, with a possible D match to TRBD1 (5 bases). The germline V and J ends were trimmed by 0 bases and 5 bases, with 7 bases remaining between them. The germline gives CDR1 SGHNT, CDR2 YENEEA. CDR3 length equals 13 residues.

This chain connects TRBV6-1 to TRBJ1-5; D gene uncertain. Between the trimmed V and J ends, which lost 2 bases and 9 bases, there was a span of 8 bases. The V gene's germline CDR1 is MNHNS and CDR2 SASEGT. The CDR3 is made up of 12 amino acids. CDR3 region: CASSEPLRPQHF. Here the CDR3 DNA reads TGTGCCAGCAGTGAACCCCTACGGCCCCAGCATTTT.